This TCR beta chain comes out of a study of Graves' ophthalmopathy and Graves' hyperthyroidism. V trimming: 6 bases; J trimming: 0 bases; junction bases outside the gene matches: 15. CDR1 and CDR2 (germline): MNHEY, SVGEGT. This CDR3 region has 18 residues. As the template, RNA transcripts were used to amplify TCR beta CDR3 regions. First-round RT-PCR employed HTBI primers, with a second-round multiplex PCR after it. One entry per CDR3 protein results from TCRdb running MiXCR on the multiplex PCR reads. The repertoire holds roughly 500,000 distinct CDR3 sequences, with 13% to 15% as singletons. V usage is TRBV6-2 or TRBV6-3 and J usage is TRBJ1-1, with 8 bases matching TRBD1. The TCR originated in a woman in her thirties with Graves' ophthalmopathy. Sequencing was performed on blood. CDR3 residues: CASRPPGRGRSMNTEAFF. The CDR3 coding sequence is TGTGCCAGCAGACCCCCGGGCAGGGGGCGATCGATGAACACTGAAGCTTTCTTT.